Listed here are 3 T cell receptor beta chains from one sample, sequenced in a study of T cell responses to AZD1222 COVID-19 vaccine (dated by TCRdb to the early 2020s). The intended sense of this specimen's time point label: baseline before first vaccination. The method behind the library was the immunoSEQ multiplex PCR assay. What TCRdb holds here is the immuneACCESS table cut down to in-frame rearrangements. Part of the clones is not present; checked against another copy, under half of the missing clones reflect an unresolved V gene, and the others are unexplained. This sample holds some 160,000 clones; around 94% were observed only once. The ten biggest clones cover around 0.9% of the sample. The material was peripheral blood, obtained on day 0 of AZD1222 vaccination. These receptors originate from an adult in good health.

The chain joins TRBV20-1 to TRBJ2-7; D is perhaps TRBD2 (7 bases). The CDR3 has 14 residues. The germline V gene has CDR1 DFQATT and CDR2 SNEGSKA (reference sequence). Trimming pared 3 bases from V and 0 bases from J, leaving 12 bases between. The DNA of the CDR3 is TGCAGTGCTAGTTCGGGGGGCAGCTCCTACGAGCAGTACTTC. Protein: CSASSGGSSYEQYF.

The chain is built from TRBV7-3 and TRBJ2-3; tentatively, D is TRBD1 or TRBD2 (5 bases each). CDR3 length: 16 residues. V lost 3 bases and J lost 0, with 13 bases in between. Germline CDR1 is SGHTA and CDR2 is FQGTGA. The CDR3: CASSLKGTRSTDTQYF. In DNA form, the CDR3 reads TGTGCCAGCAGCTTGAAAGGGACCCGGAGCACAGATACGCAGTATTTT.

V usage is TRBV5-1 and J usage is TRBJ2-7; no clear D. This CDR3 is 15 amino acids long. Trimming removed 4 bases at V and 2 bases at J, with 16 bases between. Per germline, CDR1 SGHRS and CDR2 YFSETQ. The CDR3 spells CASSPGWSQTYEQYF. The CDR3 DNA reads as TGCGCCAGCAGCCCTGGCTGGTCCCAGACCTACGAGCAGTACTTC.